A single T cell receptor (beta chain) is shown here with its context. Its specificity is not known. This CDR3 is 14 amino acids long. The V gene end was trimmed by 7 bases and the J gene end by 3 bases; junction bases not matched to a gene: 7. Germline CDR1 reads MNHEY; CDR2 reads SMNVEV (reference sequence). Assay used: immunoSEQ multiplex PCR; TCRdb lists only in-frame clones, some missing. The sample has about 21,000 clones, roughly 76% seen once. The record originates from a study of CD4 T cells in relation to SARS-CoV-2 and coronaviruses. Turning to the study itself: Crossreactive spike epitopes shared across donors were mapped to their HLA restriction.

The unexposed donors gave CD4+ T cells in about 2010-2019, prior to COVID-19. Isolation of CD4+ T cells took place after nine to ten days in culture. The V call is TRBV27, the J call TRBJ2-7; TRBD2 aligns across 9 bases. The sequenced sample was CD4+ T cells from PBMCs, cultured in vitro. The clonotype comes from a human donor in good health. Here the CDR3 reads CASMPGTSSYEQYF. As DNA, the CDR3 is TGTGCCAGCATGCCCGGGACTAGCAGCTACGAGCAGTACTTC.